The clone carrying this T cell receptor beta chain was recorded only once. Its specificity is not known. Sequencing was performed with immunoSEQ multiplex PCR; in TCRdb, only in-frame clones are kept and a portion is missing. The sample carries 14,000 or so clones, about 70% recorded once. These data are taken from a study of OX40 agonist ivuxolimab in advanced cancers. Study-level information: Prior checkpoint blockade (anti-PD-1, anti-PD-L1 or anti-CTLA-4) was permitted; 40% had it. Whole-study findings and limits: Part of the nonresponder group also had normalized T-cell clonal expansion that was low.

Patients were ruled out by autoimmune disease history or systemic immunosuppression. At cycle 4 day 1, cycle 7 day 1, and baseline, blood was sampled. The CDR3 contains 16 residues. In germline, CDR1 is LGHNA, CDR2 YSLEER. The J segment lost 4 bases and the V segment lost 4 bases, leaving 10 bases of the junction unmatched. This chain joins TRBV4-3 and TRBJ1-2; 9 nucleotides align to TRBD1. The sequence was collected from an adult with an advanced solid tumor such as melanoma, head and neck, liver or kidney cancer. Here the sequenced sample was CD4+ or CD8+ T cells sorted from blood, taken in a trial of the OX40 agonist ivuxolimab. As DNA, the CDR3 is TGCGCCAGCAGCCCAACCACGACAGGGGGGGTCTATGGCTACACCTTC. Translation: CASSPTTTGGVYGYTF.